This entry lists 25 T cell receptor beta chains sequenced from one sample in a study of shared clonotypes between healthy human individuals. Clones were sequenced by immunoSEQ multiplex PCR, and TCRdb holds only the in-frame ones, with some missing. The table lists around 510,000 clones, roughly 95% of them singletons, with about 0.06% in the top ten. Sequenced: naive CD4+ T cells sorted from blood. The subset: CD45RA+ positively selected. All receptors derive from a woman in her twenties or thirties in good health.

V is TRBV4-1 and J is TRBJ2-1, with no clear D. CDR1 MGHRA and CDR2 YSYEKL come from the germline V gene. The length of the CDR3 is 15 residues. The ends were cut back, 2 bases at V and 5 bases at J, with 13 bases in the middle. The CDR3 DNA is TGCGCCAGCAGCCAAATGACGGCGCCTAACAATGAGCAGTTCTTC. The encoded protein is CASSQMTAPNNEQFF.

The chain joins TRBV28 to TRBJ2-3, with 7 bases fitting TRBD2. Looked up from germline, CDR1 is MDHEN and CDR2 is SYDVKM. V was pared by 8 bases and J by 4 bases, with 15 bases of the junction left unmatched. The CDR3 is 16 residues long. The DNA for the CDR3 is TGTGCCAGCGAGTTAGCGGGTGGACTGGCACCAGATACGCAGTATTTT. Amino acid sequence: CASELAGGLAPDTQYF. Supplemented by reference TRBV28 and TRBJ2-3, the full variable domain reads DVKVTQSSRYLVKRTGEKVFLECVQDMDHENMFWYRQDPGLGLRLIYFSYDVKMKEKGDIPEGYSVSREKKERFSLILESASTNQTSMYLCASELAGGLAPDTQYFGPGTRLTVL.

V and J are TRBV7-9 and TRBJ2-4, with D tentatively TRBD1 (6 bases). Trimming took 5 bases from V and 1 from J, leaving 6 bases between them. Germline V CDR1 and CDR2: SEHNR, FQNEAQ (reference sequence). CDR3 size: 13 residues. The DNA of the CDR3 is TGTGCCAGCAGCAGGGGGGCCAAAAACATTCAGTACTTC. Its translation is CASSRGAKNIQYF.

V usage is TRBV25-1 and J usage is TRBJ1-4; a possible D gene is TRBD1 (5 bases). Trimming removed 2 bases from V and 10 bases from J, with 17 bases in between. The germline CDR1 and CDR2 sequences are MGHDK and SYGVNS. CDR3 length equals 15 residues. The CDR3 bases are TGTGCCAGCAGTGAACCAGGGACGGCCGGCGGAAAACTGTTTTTT. Its translation: CASSEPGTAGGKLFF.

The chain's CDR3 is CASRLRSLSLFGLGHEKLFF. CDR3 nucleotides: TGTGCCAGCCGGCTGCGCAGTTTAAGTTTATTTGGCTTGGGACATGAAAAACTGTTTTTT. The J gene is TRBJ1-4, the V gene TRBV28, with D perhaps matching TRBD1 (5 bases). The CDR3 spans 20 residues. Germline assignment: CDR1 MDHEN and CDR2 SYDVKM. The ends were cut back, 8 bases at V and 6 bases at J, with 34 bases in the middle.

This clone was picked up one time. The CDR3 spells CASSRLIQGPNQPQHF. Here the CDR3 DNA reads TGTGCCAGCAGTAGGCTTATTCAGGGGCCGAATCAGCCCCAGCATTTT. The chain has TRBV2 and TRBJ1-5, with D possibly TRBD1 on 6 matching bases. Germline V lookup: CDR1 SNHLY, CDR2 FYNNEI. The CDR3 is 16 residues long. Trimming removed 5 bases from V and 4 bases from J, with 18 bases in between.

About this clone itself: The same CDR3 also results from other DNA sequences found in this sample. This chain connects TRBV5-1 to TRBJ2-3, with no clear D. CDR3 size: 12 residues. Trimming stripped 0 bases from V and 5 bases from J, with 4 bases between. CDR1 and CDR2 (germline): SGHRS, YFSETQ. CDR3 nucleotides: TGCGCCAGCAGCTTGGCGGGAGATACGCAGTATTTT. It is translated as CASSLAGDTQYF. Supplemented by reference TRBV5-1 and TRBJ2-3, the full variable domain reads KAGVTQTPRYLIKTRGQQVTLSCSPISGHRSVSWYQQTPGQGLQFLFEYFSETQRNKGNFPGRFSGRQFSNSRSEMNVSTLELGDSALYLCASSLAGDTQYFGPGTRLTVL.

V usage is TRBV6-1 and J usage is TRBJ2-2, with 8 bases matching TRBD1. Germline-derived CDR1 and CDR2 are MNHNS and SASEGT. CDR3 length: 15 residues. Trimming cost V 8 bases and J 1 base; bases outside gene matches: 6. CDR3 in DNA: TGTGCCAGCGGGTGGGGGACAGGGAACACCGGGGAGCTGTTTTTT. This gives the protein CASGWGTGNTGELFF.

V is TRBV5-1 and J is TRBJ2-5; TRBD1 agrees at 8 bases. The CDR3 extends over 14 amino acids. Germline assignment: CDR1 SGHRS and CDR2 YFSETQ. V trimming: 6 bases; J trimming: 4 bases; junction bases outside the gene matches: 8. This chain's CDR3 is CASTSDRGVETQYF. CDR3 bases: TGCGCCAGCACCTCCGACAGGGGCGTAGAGACCCAGTACTTC.

This chain uses TRBV18 with TRBJ2-5, with D perhaps TRBD2 (5 bases). This CDR3 comprises 14 residues. V was shortened by 1 base and J by 5 bases, with 11 bases between the two germline ends. Germline assignment: CDR1 KGHSH and CDR2 LQKENI. DNA of the CDR3: TGTGCCAGCTCACCACTAGCGAACCGTGAGACCCAGTACTTC. Translating gives CASSPLANRETQYF. Drawing the rest from reference TRBV18 and TRBJ2-5, the complete variable domain is NAGVMQNPRHLVRRRGQEARLRCSPMKGHSHVYWYRQLPEEGLKFMVYLQKENIIDESGMPKERFSAEFPKEGPSILRIQQVVRGDSAAYFCASSPLANRETQYFGPGTRLLVL.

The chain has TRBV18 and TRBJ1-1; D uncertain. Per the germline V gene, CDR1 is KGHSH and CDR2 is LQKENI. The CDR3 runs to 13 residues. V lost 2 bases and J lost 4, with 8 bases in between. The CDR3 DNA sequence: TGTGCCAGCTCACCAGCAGGTCCCACTGAAGCTTTCTTT. Its protein product is CASSPAGPTEAFF.

About this clone itself: This specimen includes other DNA sequences encoding the same CDR3. The chain recombines TRBV20-1 with TRBJ1-1; D gene unclear. V was trimmed by 2 bases and J by 0 bases, leaving 1 base between them. Germline CDR1 DFQATT, CDR2 SNEGSKA (reference sequence). The CDR3 extends over 11 amino acids. The CDR3 coding sequence is TGCAGTGCTAGAATGAACACTGAAGCTTTCTTT. It specifies CSARMNTEAFF.

The gene calls are TRBV7-9 and TRBJ2-3, with a weak D call TRBD2 (6 bases). CDR1 is SEHNR and CDR2 is FQNEAQ in the germline V gene (reference sequence). The CDR3 runs 15 residues. Trimming removed 6 bases from V and 1 base from J, with 14 bases in between. This CDR3 is CASRVRESGTDTQYF. As DNA, the CDR3 is TGTGCCAGCAGGGTACGGGAGAGTGGCACAGATACGCAGTATTTT.

This chain links TRBV5-8 with TRBJ2-7; 12 positions agree with TRBD2. Trimming at V came to 4 bases and at J to 5 bases, leaving 16 bases not matched to a gene. The germline CDR1 and CDR2 sequences are SGHTS and YDEGEE. The CDR3 sequence is 18 residues long. The CDR3 bases are TGTGCCAGCAGCCCGAGCAGAAAGACTAGCGGGAGCGGGAACGAGCAGTACTTC. Translating it yields CASSPSRKTSGSGNEQYF.

The rearrangement uses TRBV28 and TRBJ2-7; D is possibly TRBD2 (7 bases). CDR3 size: 16 residues. The V gene's germline CDR1 is MDHEN and CDR2 SYDVKM. V was pared by 2 bases and J by 4 bases, with 18 bases between. CDR3 nucleotides: TGTGCCAGCAGTTTAGGGGGCTGGGGCGGGAGTTACGAGCAGTACTTC. Its translation is CASSLGGWGGSYEQYF.

The V gene is TRBV7-6, the J gene TRBJ2-3; D unresolved. V was cut by 4 bases and J by 8 bases, with 16 bases left in between. The CDR3 runs to 14 residues. The germline CDR1 and CDR2 sequences are SGHVS and FNYEAQ. The CDR3 coding sequence is TGTGCCAGCAGCTCATCCAACCTGCATGGTACGCAGTATTTT. This sequence encodes CASSSSNLHGTQYF.

The gene calls are TRBV18 and TRBJ1-2; 10 nucleotides match TRBD1. The V segment lost 1 base and the J segment 8 bases; nucleotides outside the gene matches: 10. The CDR3 is made up of 16 amino acids. CDR1 KGHSH and CDR2 LQKENI come from the germline V gene. The CDR3 DNA reads as TGTGCCAGCTCACCACTGGGGGGACAGGGGATCCGAGGCTACACCTTC. Amino acid sequence: CASSPLGGQGIRGYTF.

This sequence joins TRBV5-6 and TRBJ2-2, with D tentatively TRBD1 (5 bases). CDR1 is SGHDT and CDR2 is YYEEEE in the germline V gene. The CDR3 runs 13 residues. V was pared by 6 bases and J by 7 bases, with 13 bases between. In nucleotides, the CDR3 is TGTGCCAGCATTCGAAGGGGTAGCGGGGAGCTGTTTTTT. It codes for CASIRRGSGELFF.

This clone was seen only once. This rearrangement joins TRBV28 to TRBJ2-3; unclear D gene. Germline CDR1 reads MDHEN; CDR2 reads SYDVKM. This CDR3 comprises 12 residues. The V end lost 7 bases, the J end lost 9 bases, and 14 bases lay between the germline ends. In DNA, the CDR3 is TGTGCCAGCAAGCCGGCTGCGCCAACGCAGTATTTT. It is translated as CASKPAAPTQYF.

The chain employs TRBV27 and TRBJ2-7; maybe TRBD1 (6 bases). This CDR3 is 16 amino acids long. The germline CDR1 and CDR2 sequences are MNHEY and SMNVEV (reference sequence). V was cut by 5 bases and J by 1 base, with 18 bases left in between. The CDR3, as DNA: TGTGCCAGCAGTCCTCCGGACAGTGTGGGTTCCTACGAGCAGTACTTC. Translated: CASSPPDSVGSYEQYF.

This chain uses TRBV4-1 with TRBJ2-7; D call uncertain. Per germline, CDR1 MGHRA and CDR2 YSYEKL. The V and J ends lost 1 base and 3 bases respectively, with 16 bases between them. This CDR3 contains 16 residues. CDR3 in DNA: TGCGCCAGCAGCCAAGGAGCTGCGGCAGCCGTCTACGAGCAGTACTTC. Protein sequence: CASSQGAAAAVYEQYF.

The chain combines TRBV27 with TRBJ2-7; 10 nucleotides line up with TRBD1. Germline V CDR1 and CDR2: MNHEY, SMNVEV (reference sequence). V gave up 6 bases and J gave up 2 bases; unmatched junction bases: 10. This CDR3 region has 16 residues. This CDR3 is CASRKTGGSTPYEQYF. DNA of the CDR3: TGTGCCAGCAGGAAGACAGGGGGCTCTACCCCCTACGAGCAGTACTTC.

V and J are TRBV7-2 and TRBJ2-3, with a weak D call TRBD2 (5 bases). V was clipped by 1 base and J by 5 bases, with 10 bases between them. The germline gives CDR1 SGHTA, CDR2 FQGNSA. The CDR3 contains 14 residues. This chain's CDR3 is CASSLDPGIDTQYF. CDR3 nucleotide sequence: TGTGCCAGCAGCTTAGATCCGGGAATAGATACGCAGTATTTT.

The chain has TRBV30 and TRBJ1-1; D gene uncertain. There are 13 residues in the CDR3. V was trimmed by 8 bases and J by 2 bases, leaving 15 bases between them. The germline V gene encodes CDR1 GTSNPN and CDR2 SVGIG (reference sequence). This chain's CDR3 is CARREPANTEAFF. CDR3 nucleotide sequence: TGTGCCCGCCGGGAGCCGGCCAACACTGAAGCTTTCTTT.

The chain couples TRBV27 to TRBJ2-2; TRBD1 might be the D (5 bases). Germline V gene data show CDR1 as MNHEY and CDR2 as SMNVEV (reference sequence). V dropped 6 bases and J dropped 7 bases, with 15 bases sitting between them. This CDR3 is 14 amino acids long. CDR3 DNA: TGTGCCAGCAGCATGCAGGGATCATACGGGGAGCTGTTTTTT. Residues: CASSMQGSYGELFF.